The T cell receptor beta chain described here comes from a study of blood T cell repertoires in COVID-19. Sequencing was performed with immunoSEQ multiplex PCR; in TCRdb, only in-frame clones are kept and a portion is missing. Here the sample spans about 58,000 clones, about four fifths being singletons. Sequenced: peripheral blood. This TCR was sampled from a human donor in a cohort sampled during active COVID-19.

The CDR3 bases are TGTGCCAGCAGCCAATTGCCCCATACAGGGCCCTATACGCAGTATTTT. Its translation is CASSQLPHTGPYTQYF. The rearrangement uses TRBV7-9 and TRBJ2-3, with TRBD1 as a possible D gene (6 bases). CDR1 is SEHNR, CDR2 FQNEAQ, per germline (reference sequence). The CDR3 consists of 16 residues. Trimming stripped 5 bases from V and 7 bases from J, with 22 bases between.